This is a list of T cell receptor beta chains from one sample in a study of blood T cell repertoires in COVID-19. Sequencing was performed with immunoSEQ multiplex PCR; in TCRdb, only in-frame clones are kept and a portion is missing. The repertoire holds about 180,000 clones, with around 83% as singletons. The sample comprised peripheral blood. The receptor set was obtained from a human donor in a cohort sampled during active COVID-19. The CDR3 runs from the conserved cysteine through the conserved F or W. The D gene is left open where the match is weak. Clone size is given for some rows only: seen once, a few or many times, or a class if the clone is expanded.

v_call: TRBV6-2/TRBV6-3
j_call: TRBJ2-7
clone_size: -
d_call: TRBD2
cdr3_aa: CASSSNRGLAGISYEQYF
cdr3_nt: TGTGCCAGCAGTTCGAATAGGGGACTAGCGGGAATCTCCTACGAGCAGTACTTC

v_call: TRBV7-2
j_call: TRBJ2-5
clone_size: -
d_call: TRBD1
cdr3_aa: CASSWTGGLETQYF
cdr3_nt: TGTGCCAGCAGCTGGACAGGGGGTTTAGAGACCCAGTACTTC

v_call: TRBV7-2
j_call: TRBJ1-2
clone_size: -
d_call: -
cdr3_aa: CASSQTQVGGDGYTF
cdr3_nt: TGTGCCAGCAGCCAAACGCAGGTCGGAGGGGATGGCTACACCTTC

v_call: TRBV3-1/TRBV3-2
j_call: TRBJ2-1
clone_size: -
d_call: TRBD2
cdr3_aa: CASSPGLGSYNEQFF
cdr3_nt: TGTGCCAGCAGCCCGGGACTAGGGTCCTACAATGAGCAGTTCTTC

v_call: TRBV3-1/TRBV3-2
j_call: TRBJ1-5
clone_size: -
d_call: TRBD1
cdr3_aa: CASSHSGGGNQPQHF
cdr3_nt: TGTGCCAGCAGCCATTCAGGGGGCGGCAATCAGCCCCAGCATTTT

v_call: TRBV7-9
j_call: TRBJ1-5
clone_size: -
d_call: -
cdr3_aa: CASSVSVSNQPQHF
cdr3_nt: TGTGCCAGCAGCGTATCGGTGAGCAATCAGCCCCAGCATTTT

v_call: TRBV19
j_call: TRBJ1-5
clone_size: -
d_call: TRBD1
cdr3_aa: CASSLGQNSNQPQHF
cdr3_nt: TGTGCCAGTAGCCTGGGACAGAATAGCAATCAGCCCCAGCATTTT

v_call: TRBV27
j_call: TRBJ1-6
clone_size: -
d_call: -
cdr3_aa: CASSYSLGDRFNSPLHF
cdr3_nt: TGTGCCAGCAGTTACTCCTTAGGTGACAGGTTTAATTCACCCCTCCACTTT

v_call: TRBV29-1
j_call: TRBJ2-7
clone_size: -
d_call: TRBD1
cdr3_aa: CSVEGQGLYEQYF
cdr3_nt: TGCAGCGTTGAGGGACAGGGACTTTACGAGCAGTACTTC

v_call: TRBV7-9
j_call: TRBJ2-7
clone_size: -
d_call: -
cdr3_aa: CASSFLSSYEQYF
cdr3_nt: TGTGCCAGCAGCTTCTTGAGCTCCTACGAGCAGTACTTC

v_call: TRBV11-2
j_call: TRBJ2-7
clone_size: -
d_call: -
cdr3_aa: CASSLALTSEQYF
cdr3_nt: TGTGCCAGCAGCTTAGCCCTTACTAGCGAGCAGTACTTC

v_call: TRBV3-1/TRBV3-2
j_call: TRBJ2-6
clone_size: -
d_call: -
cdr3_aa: CASSQQGLSSGANVLTF
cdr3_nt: TGTGCCAGCAGCCAACAGGGTTTAAGCTCTGGGGCCAACGTCCTGACTTTC

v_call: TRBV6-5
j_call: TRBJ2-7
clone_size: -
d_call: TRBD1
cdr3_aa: CAQGSGGYEQYF
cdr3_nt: TGTGCCCAAGGTTCAGGGGGTTACGAGCAGTACTTC

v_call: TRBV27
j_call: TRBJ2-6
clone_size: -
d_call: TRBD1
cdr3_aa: CASSQGQESFTGANVLTF
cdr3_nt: TGTGCCAGCAGCCAGGGACAGGAAAGCTTTACTGGGGCCAACGTCCTGACTTTC

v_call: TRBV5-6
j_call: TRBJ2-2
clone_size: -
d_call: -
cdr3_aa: CASSLGAGTGELFF
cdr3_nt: TGTGCCAGCAGCTTGGGTGCAGGGACCGGGGAGCTGTTTTTT

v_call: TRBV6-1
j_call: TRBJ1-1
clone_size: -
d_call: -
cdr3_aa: CASSENRASNTEAFF
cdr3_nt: TGTGCCAGCAGTGAAAACAGGGCGTCGAACACTGAAGCTTTCTTT

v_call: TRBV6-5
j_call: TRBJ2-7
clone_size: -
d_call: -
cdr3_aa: CASSYSGGAREQYF
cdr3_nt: TGTGCCAGCAGTTACTCTGGGGGGGCGCGGGAGCAGTACTTC

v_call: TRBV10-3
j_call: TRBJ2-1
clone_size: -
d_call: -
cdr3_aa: CAISDSSSYNEQFF
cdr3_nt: TGTGCCATCAGCGACAGTAGCTCCTACAATGAGCAGTTCTTC

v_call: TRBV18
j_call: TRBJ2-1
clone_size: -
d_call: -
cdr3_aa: CASSPGLPSDEQFF
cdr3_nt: TGTGCCAGCTCCCCGGGACTCCCATCTGATGAGCAGTTCTTC

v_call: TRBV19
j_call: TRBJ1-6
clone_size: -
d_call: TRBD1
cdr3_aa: CATSSGTGTSPLHF
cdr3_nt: TGTGCCACCTCTTCCGGGACAGGAACCTCACCCCTCCACTTT

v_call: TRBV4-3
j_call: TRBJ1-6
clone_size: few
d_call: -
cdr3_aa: CASSQDRTASPLHF
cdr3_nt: TGCGCCAGCAGCCAAGATAGGACAGCTTCACCCCTCCACTTT

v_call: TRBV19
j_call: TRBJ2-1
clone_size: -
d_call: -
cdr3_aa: CASSLRRGQVLEQFF
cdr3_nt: TGTGCCAGTAGTCTAAGACGGGGACAAGTGCTTGAGCAGTTCTTC

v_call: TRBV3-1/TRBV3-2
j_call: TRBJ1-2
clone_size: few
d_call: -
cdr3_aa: CASSRTDYGYTF
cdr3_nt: TGTGCCAGCAGTCGGACAGACTATGGCTACACCTTC

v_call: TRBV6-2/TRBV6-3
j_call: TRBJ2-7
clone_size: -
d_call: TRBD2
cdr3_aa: CASSYSGGGRNEQYF
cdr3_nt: TGTGCCAGCAGTTACTCGGGCGGGGGGAGGAACGAGCAGTACTTC

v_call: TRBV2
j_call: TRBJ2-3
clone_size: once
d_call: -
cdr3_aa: CASPSPPSTDTQYF
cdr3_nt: TGTGCCAGCCCCAGTCCGCCGAGCACAGATACGCAGTATTTT

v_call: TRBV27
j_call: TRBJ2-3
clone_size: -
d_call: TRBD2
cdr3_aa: CASSPRDYGLTDTQYF
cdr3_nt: TGTGCCAGCAGTCCTCGGGACTACGGGCTCACAGATACGCAGTATTTT

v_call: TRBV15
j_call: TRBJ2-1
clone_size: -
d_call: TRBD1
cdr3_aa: CATSDRDSNNEQFF
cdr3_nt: TGTGCCACCAGCGACCGGGACAGCAACAATGAGCAGTTCTTC

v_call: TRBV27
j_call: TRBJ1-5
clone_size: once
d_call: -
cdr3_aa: CASSKGGPGSNQPQHF
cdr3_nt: TGTGCCAGCAGTAAGGGTGGACCGGGAAGCAATCAGCCCCAGCATTTT

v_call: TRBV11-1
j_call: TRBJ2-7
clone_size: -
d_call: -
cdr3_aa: CASSLGGRGFYEQYF
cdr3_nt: TGTGCCAGCAGCTTAGGGGGAAGGGGGTTCTACGAGCAGTACTTC